The rows below give T cell receptor beta chains drawn from one sample of a study of blood T cells in healthy people across ages. TCRdb called the 5' RACE reads again in MiXCR, with one record for every CDR3 protein. The sample includes about 1,800,000 distinct CDR3 sequences, under 30% seen only once; the top ten take over 7%. The sequenced material came from blood. Receptor source: a woman in her 30s in good health. Both conserved end residues are part of each CDR3. The order of the fields is V gene, CDR3 protein.

V gene: TRBV7-9
CDR3 protein: CASSFSRTPGDTQYF

V gene: TRBV7-9
CDR3 protein: CASSQHPPLHF

V gene: TRBV12-5
CDR3 protein: CASGPGQGKNTEAFF

V gene: TRBV12-3/TRBV12-4
CDR3 protein: CASTGGGRRGYTF

V gene: TRBV5-1
CDR3 protein: CASSLGPPRTGLSYEQYF

V gene: TRBV5-1
CDR3 protein: CASSGQGQGTRTSNSYEQYF

V gene: TRBV5-5
CDR3 protein: CASSLFLDSYGYTF

V gene: TRBV28
CDR3 protein: CASSSPPDGAGGYNEQFF

V gene: TRBV9
CDR3 protein: CASSVQATNEKLFF

V gene: TRBV9
CDR3 protein: CASSSGQVKEAFF

V gene: TRBV29-1
CDR3 protein: CSVTQTGTYGYTF

V gene: TRBV7-2
CDR3 protein: CASSPPDYEQYF

V gene: TRBV28
CDR3 protein: CASSQGRNTQYF

V gene: TRBV12-3/TRBV12-4
CDR3 protein: CASSLGTAETQYF

V gene: TRBV7-2
CDR3 protein: CASSLVQSNEKLFF

V gene: TRBV20-1
CDR3 protein: CSARDTTSDTDTQYF